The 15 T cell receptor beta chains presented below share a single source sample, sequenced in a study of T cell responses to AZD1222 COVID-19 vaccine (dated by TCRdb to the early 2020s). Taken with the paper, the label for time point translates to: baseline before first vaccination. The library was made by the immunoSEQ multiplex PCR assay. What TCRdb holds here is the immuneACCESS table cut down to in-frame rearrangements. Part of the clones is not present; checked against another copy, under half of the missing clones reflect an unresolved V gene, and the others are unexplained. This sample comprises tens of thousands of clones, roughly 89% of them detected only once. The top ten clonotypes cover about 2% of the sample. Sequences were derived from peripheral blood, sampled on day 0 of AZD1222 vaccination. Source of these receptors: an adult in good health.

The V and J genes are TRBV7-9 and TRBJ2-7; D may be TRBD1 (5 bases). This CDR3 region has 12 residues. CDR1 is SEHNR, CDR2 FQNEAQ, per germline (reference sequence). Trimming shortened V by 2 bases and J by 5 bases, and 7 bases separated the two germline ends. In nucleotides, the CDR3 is TGTGCCAGCAGCTTAACAGGTAACGAGCAGTACTTC. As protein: CASSLTGNEQYF.

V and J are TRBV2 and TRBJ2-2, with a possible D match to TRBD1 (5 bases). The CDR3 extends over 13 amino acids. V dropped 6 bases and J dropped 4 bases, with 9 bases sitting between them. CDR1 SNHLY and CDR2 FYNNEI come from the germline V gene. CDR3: CASRETATGELFF. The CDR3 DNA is TGTGCCAGCAGAGAGACAGCCACCGGGGAGCTGTTTTTT. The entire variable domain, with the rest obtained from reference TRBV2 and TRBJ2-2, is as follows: EPEVTQTPSHQVTQMGQEVILRCVPISNHLYFYWYRQILGQKVEFLVSFYNNEISEKSEIFDDQFSVERPDGSNFTLKIRSTKLEDSAMYFCASRETATGELFFGEGSRLTVL.

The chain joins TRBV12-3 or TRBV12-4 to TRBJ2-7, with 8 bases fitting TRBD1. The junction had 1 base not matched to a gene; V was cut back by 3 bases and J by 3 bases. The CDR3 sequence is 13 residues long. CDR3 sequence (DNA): TGTGCCAGCAGTTTGGGACAGGACTACGAGCAGTACTTC. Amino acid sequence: CASSLGQDYEQYF.

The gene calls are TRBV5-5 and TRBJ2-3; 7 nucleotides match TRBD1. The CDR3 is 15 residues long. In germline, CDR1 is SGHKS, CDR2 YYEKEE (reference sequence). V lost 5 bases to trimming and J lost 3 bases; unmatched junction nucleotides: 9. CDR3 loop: CASSRSGQITDTQYF. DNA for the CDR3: TGTGCCAGCAGTCGATCGGGACAGATAACAGATACGCAGTATTTT.

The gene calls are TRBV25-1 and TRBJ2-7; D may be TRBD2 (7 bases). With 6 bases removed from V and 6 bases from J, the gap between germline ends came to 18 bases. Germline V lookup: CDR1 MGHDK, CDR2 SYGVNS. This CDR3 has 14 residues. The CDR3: CASRRGGTSGEQYF. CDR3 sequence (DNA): TGTGCCAGCAGGAGGGGGGGGACCTCGGGCGAGCAGTACTTC.

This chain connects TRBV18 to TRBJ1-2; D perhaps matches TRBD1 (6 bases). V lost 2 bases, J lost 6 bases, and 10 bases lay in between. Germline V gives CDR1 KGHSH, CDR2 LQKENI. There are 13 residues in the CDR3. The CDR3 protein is CASSPNRENGYTF. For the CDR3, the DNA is TGTGCCAGCTCACCAAACAGGGAGAATGGCTACACCTTC.

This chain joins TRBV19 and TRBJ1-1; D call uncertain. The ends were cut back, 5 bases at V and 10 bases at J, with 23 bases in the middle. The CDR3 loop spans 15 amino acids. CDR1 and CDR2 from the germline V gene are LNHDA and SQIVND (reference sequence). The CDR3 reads CASSASFGPLNRAFF. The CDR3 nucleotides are TGTGCCAGTAGTGCCTCCTTCGGGCCCTTGAATCGAGCTTTCTTT.

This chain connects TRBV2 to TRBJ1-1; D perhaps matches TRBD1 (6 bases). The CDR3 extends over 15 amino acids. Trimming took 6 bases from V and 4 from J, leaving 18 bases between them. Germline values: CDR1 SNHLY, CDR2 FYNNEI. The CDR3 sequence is CASSLSWGRGTEAFF. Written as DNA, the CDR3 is TGTGCCAGCAGCCTCTCTTGGGGGCGAGGCACTGAAGCTTTCTTT.

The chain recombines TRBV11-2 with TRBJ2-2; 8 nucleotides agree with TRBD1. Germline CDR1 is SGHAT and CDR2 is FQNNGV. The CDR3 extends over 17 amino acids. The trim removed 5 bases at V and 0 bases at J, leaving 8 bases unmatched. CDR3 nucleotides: TGTGCCAGCAGCCGGCTCCAGGGGGCTACGAACACCGGGGAGCTGTTTTTT. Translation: CASSRLQGATNTGELFF. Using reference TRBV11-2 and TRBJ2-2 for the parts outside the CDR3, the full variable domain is EAGVAQSPRYKIIEKRQSVAFWCNPISGHATLYWYQQILGQGPKLLIQFQNNGVVDDSQLPKDRFSAERLKGVDSTLKIQPAKLEDSAVYLCASSRLQGATNTGELFFGEGSRLTVL.

This CDR3 is CASSDREVQYF. The CDR3 region has the DNA TGCGCCAGCAGCGACAGGGAAGTGCAGTACTTC. V and J are TRBV5-1 and TRBJ2-7; TRBD1 matches 7 bases. The CDR3 loop spans 11 amino acids. Per the germline V gene, CDR1 is SGHRS and CDR2 is YFSETQ. V trimming: 4 bases; J trimming: 9 bases; junction bases outside the gene matches: 4.

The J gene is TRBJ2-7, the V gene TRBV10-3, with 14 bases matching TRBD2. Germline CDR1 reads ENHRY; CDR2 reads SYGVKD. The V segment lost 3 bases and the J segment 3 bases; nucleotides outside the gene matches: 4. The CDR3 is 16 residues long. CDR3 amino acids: CAISDPGLAGVYEQYF. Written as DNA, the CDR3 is TGTGCCATCAGTGACCCGGGACTAGCGGGAGTCTACGAGCAGTACTTC.

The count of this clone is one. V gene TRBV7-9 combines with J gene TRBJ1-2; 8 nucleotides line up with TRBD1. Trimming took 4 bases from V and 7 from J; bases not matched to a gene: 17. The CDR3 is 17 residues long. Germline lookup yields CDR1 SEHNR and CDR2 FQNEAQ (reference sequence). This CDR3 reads CASSSLRDRTSLGGYTF. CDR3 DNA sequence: TGTGCCAGCAGCTCCTTAAGGGACAGGACAAGTTTGGGTGGCTACACCTTC. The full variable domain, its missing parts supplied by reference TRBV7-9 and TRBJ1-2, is DTGVSQNPRHKITKRGQNVTFRCDPISEHNRLYWYRQTLGQGPEFLTYFQNEAQLEKSRLLSDRFSAERPKGSFSTLEIQRTEQGDSAMYLCASSSLRDRTSLGGYTFGSGTRLTVV.

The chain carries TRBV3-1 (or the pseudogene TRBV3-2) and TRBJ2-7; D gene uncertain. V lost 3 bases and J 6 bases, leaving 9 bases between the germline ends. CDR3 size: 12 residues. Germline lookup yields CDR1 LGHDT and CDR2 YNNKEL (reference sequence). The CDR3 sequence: CASSQLGREQYF. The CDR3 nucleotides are TGTGCCAGCAGCCAGTTGGGCCGCGAGCAGTACTTC.

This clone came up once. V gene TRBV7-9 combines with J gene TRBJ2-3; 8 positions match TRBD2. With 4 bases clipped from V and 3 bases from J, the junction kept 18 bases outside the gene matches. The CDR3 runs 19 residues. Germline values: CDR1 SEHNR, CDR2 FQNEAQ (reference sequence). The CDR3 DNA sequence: TGTGCCAGCAGCTACCCGAGGGTAACTAGCGGAGTGAGGACAGATACGCAGTATTTT. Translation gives CASSYPRVTSGVRTDTQYF.

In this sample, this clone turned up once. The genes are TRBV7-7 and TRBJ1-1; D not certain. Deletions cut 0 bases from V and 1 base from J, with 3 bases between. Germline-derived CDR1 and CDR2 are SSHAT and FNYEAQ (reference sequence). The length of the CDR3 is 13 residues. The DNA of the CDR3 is TGTGCCAGCAGCTTAGCGCGGAACACTGAAGCTTTCTTT. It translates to CASSLARNTEAFF. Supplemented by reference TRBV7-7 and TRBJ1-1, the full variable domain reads GAGVSQSPRYKVTKRGQDVTLRCDPISSHATLYWYQQALGQGPEFLTYFNYEAQPDKSGLPSDRFSAERPEGSISTLTIQRTEQRDSAMYRCASSLARNTEAFFGQGTRLTVV.